This T cell receptor beta chain was retrieved from a study of beta chain features in type 1 diabetes. This clone was picked up a small number of times. The collection from each donor was one heparinised blood draw averaging around 120 mL. Each population that was sorted was more than 95% pure. The CDR3 totals 10 residues. The germline V gene has CDR1 SQVTM and CDR2 ANQGSEA. The V segment lost 7 bases and the J segment 10 bases; nucleotides outside the gene matches: 5. Sequenced material consisted of expressed TCRB transcripts (all of the isolated RNA was reverse transcribed). Profiled with immunoSEQ multiplex PCR; TCRdb holds only in-frame clones, not every one. The sample has 130,000 to 150,000 clones; about 9.2% are singletons.

The material sequenced was central memory CD4+ T cells from blood. This chain connects TRBV29-1 to TRBJ1-2, with 8 positions matching TRBD1. The receptor comes from a man younger than 35 in good health. The CDR3 DNA follows: TGCAGCGCCGGGGACAGGTCCTACACCTTC. It specifies CSAGDRSYTF.